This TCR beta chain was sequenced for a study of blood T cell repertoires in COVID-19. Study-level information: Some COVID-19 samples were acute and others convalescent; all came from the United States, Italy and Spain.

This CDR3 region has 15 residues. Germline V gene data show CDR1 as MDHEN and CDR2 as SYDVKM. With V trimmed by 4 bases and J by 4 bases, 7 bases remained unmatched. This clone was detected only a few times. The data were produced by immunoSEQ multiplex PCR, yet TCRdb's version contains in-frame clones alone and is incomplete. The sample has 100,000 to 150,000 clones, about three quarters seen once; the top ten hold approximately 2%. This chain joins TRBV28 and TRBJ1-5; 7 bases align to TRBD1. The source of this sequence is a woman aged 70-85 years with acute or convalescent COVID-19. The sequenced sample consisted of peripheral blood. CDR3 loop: CASSSTTDRNQPQHF. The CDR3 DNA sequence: TGTGCCAGCAGTTCTACAACGGACAGGAATCAGCCCCAGCATTTT.